This entry concerns a single TCR beta chain. Per the original data handling: Nucleated cell number was recorded as an estimate derived from reference gene primer amplification. Produced via immunoSEQ multiplex PCR; TCRdb's table is partial and in-frame only. The V and J calls and the clone size are those of that table, but D and trimming were determined from the DNA. This sample has 50,000 to 75,000 clones, with around 79% found just once. CDR3 length equals 15 residues. Per the germline V gene, CDR1 is GTSNPN and CDR2 is SVGIG (reference sequence). The J segment lost 7 bases and the V segment lost 4 bases, leaving 11 bases of the junction unmatched. The data derive from a study of blood T cell repertoires in COVID-19. Study-wide context: COVID-19 samples collected from the United States, Italy and Spain covered acute and convalescent phases. Nucleic acid was either cDNA or gDNA, and it came from T cells, B-cell-depleted T cells, or PBMCs.

The rearrangement links TRBV30 to TRBJ2-7, with 12 bases matching TRBD2. The origin of this receptor is a man aged 60-69 years with acute or convalescent COVID-19. Sample: peripheral blood. Here the CDR3 reads CAWTRTSGTSGEQYF. The CDR3, as DNA: TGTGCCTGGACTCGGACTAGCGGGACCTCTGGGGAGCAGTACTTC.